The clone carrying this T cell receptor (beta chain) was picked up a small number of times. Its antigen remains unknown. The sample originates from a study of blood T cells in healthy people across ages. Together with a sample-barcoded 5' primer, a J-beta primer mix was included in a second PCR lasting roughly 6 to 12 cycles. Each CDR3 protein gets one entry after TCRdb re-called the 5' RACE reads with MiXCR. The table lists about 640,000 distinct CDR3 sequences, 58% of them singletons. Whole-study results and caveats: TCR beta diversity per million T cells fell roughly linearly with age. Naive CD4+ cell counts and diversity both ran higher in long-lived than in aged donors.

Between the trimmed V and J ends, which lost 0 bases and 3 bases, there was a span of 11 bases. This CDR3 comprises 15 residues. Germline V gene data show CDR1 as MNHEY and CDR2 as SVGAGI. This receptor was identified in a man aged 55 to 70 in good health. The chain recombines TRBV6-5 with TRBJ1-2; no firm D call. The sequencing input was blood. This CDR3 reads CASSYSRVRDYGYTF. CDR3 DNA sequence: TGTGCCAGCAGTTACTCGAGGGTACGGGACTATGGCTACACCTTC.